What follows are 18 T cell receptor beta chains derived from one specimen sequenced in a study of T cell repertoires in cytomegalovirus infection. One entry per CDR3 protein results from TCRdb running MiXCR on the reads. This sample yields fewer than 900,000 distinct CDR3 sequences, of which approximately 32% are seen a single time; around 13% belongs to the top ten. Their specific antigens are unknown. The sample was cultured CD8+ T cells from PBMCs, taken from culture after CMV antigen stimulation. The receptors were sampled from a human donor in good health (CMV status not recorded). Some clones in this sample may be carry-over from other donors' samples.

The table lists this clonotype with many counts. This rearrangement joins TRBV7-6 to TRBJ2-1, with 8 bases lining up with TRBD1. Trimming took 7 bases from V and 8 from J; bases not matched to a gene: 16. The germline V gene has CDR1 SGHVS and CDR2 FNYEAQ. The CDR3 spans 16 residues. This CDR3 reads CASTQLIRGREDEQFF. The CDR3 DNA sequence: TGTGCCAGCACTCAATTGATCAGGGGGCGCGAGGATGAGCAGTTCTTC.

In the case of this clonotype: Germline and junction disagree at one end, which may indicate a read error. V is TRBV11-2 and J is TRBJ2-2, with TRBD2 matching 7 bases. This CDR3 contains 14 residues. CDR1 and CDR2 from the germline V gene are SGHAT and FQNNGV. CDR3 bases: TGTGCTAGCAGTAGCGGGTCAGCCACCGGGGAGCTGTTTTTT. Protein: CASSSGSATGELFF.

This clonotype appeared many times. The chain joins TRBV7-8 to TRBJ2-5, with a tentative D call TRBD1 (6 bases). Deletions cut 2 bases from V and 2 bases from J, with 18 bases between. The germline gives CDR1 SGHVS, CDR2 FQNEAQ. The CDR3 has 17 amino acids. DNA of the CDR3: TGTGCCAGCAGCTTATCTGAGGGACAAATGTTACAAGAGACCCAGTACTTC. Protein: CASSLSEGQMLQETQYF. Full variable domain (remainder filled in from reference TRBV7-8 and TRBJ2-5): GAGVSQSPRYKVAKRGQDVALRCDPISGHVSLFWYQQALGQGPEFLTYFQNEAQLDKSGLPSDRFFAERPEGSVSTLKIQRTQQEDSAVYLCASSLSEGQMLQETQYFGPGTRLLVL.

This clonotype was observed at least ten times. This chain connects TRBV4-1 to TRBJ2-5; D remains ambiguous. Germline-derived CDR1 and CDR2 are MGHRA and YSYEKL. This CDR3 comprises 15 residues. V was shortened by 4 bases and J by 1 base, with 13 bases between the two germline ends. The CDR3 DNA reads TGCGCCAGCAGCCCCACGCAAGCGTTCCAAGAGACCCAGTACTTC. Translation gives CASSPTQAFQETQYF.

The chain employs TRBV2 and TRBJ2-3; 10 positions match TRBD2. Germline V gene sequence: CDR1 SNHLY, CDR2 FYNNEI. CDR3 length: 16 amino acids. The trim removed 4 bases at V and 0 bases at J, leaving 4 bases unmatched. This CDR3 reads CASSVGTSASTDTQYF. CDR3 sequence (DNA): TGTGCCAGCAGTGTGGGGACTAGCGCCAGCACAGATACGCAGTATTTT.

The gene calls are TRBV7-9 and TRBJ2-2; D gene unclear. The CDR3 length is 13 residues. CDR1 and CDR2 (germline): SEHNR, FQNEAQ (reference sequence). Trimming removed 4 bases at V and 6 bases at J, with 9 bases between. CDR3 bases: TGTGCCAGCAGCTCCGAAGGCGCCGGGGAGCTGTTTTTT. Its protein is CASSSEGAGELFF.

J is TRBJ2-1 and V is TRBV10-3; D is unclear. V gave up 6 bases and J gave up 7 bases, with 22 bases separating them. The germline V gene has CDR1 ENHRY and CDR2 SYGVKD. The CDR3 loop spans 16 amino acids. As DNA, the CDR3 is TGTGCCATCAGGTGGGGTCAGGCGGTTTTAGGGAATGAGCAGTTCTTC. Amino acids: CAIRWGQAVLGNEQFF.

The rearrangement uses TRBV2 and TRBJ2-7; D may be TRBD2 (6 bases). V was trimmed by 2 bases and J by 3 bases, leaving 11 bases between them. CDR1 SNHLY and CDR2 FYNNEI come from the germline V gene. The CDR3 runs to 14 residues. The CDR3 loop reads CASSESPDYYEQYV. The CDR3 DNA sequence: TGTGCCAGCAGTGAATCCCCGGACTACTACGAGCAGTACGTC.

The chain joins TRBV19 to TRBJ2-1, with TRBD2 matching 9 bases. V lost 6 bases to trimming and J lost 0 bases; unmatched junction nucleotides: 9. The CDR3 has 17 residues. CDR1 LNHDA and CDR2 SQIVND come from the germline V gene (reference sequence). The CDR3 loop reads CASRNPSGASSYNEQFF. The CDR3 region has the DNA TGTGCCAGTAGAAATCCTAGCGGGGCGAGCTCCTACAATGAGCAGTTCTTC.

The chain carries TRBV6-2 or TRBV6-3 and TRBJ2-5; D possibly corresponds to TRBD1 (5 bases). The CDR3 loop spans 13 amino acids. Germline lookup yields CDR1 MNHEY and CDR2 SVGEGT. The V and J ends lost 4 bases and 5 bases respectively, with 11 bases between them. CDR3 protein: CASSSGRVETQYF. The CDR3 region has the DNA TGTGCCAGCAGTTCTGGCAGGGTTGAGACCCAGTACTTC.

This clonotype has just a few counts. The V call is TRBV6-2 or TRBV6-3, the J call TRBJ2-7; 8 bases align to TRBD1. This CDR3 is 14 amino acids long. CDR1 MNHEY and CDR2 SVGEGT come from the germline V gene. With V trimmed by 6 bases and J by 6 bases, 10 bases remained unmatched. CDR3 sequence (DNA): TGTGCCAGCAGCCGTACCGACAGGGGACCCGAGCAGTACGTC. It yields the protein CASSRTDRGPEQYV.

The rearrangement uses TRBV20-1 and TRBJ2-7, with TRBD2 identical over 9 bases. This CDR3 is built from 16 residues. Germline V gene sequence: CDR1 DFQATT, CDR2 SNEGSKA (reference sequence). J gave up 1 base and V 0 bases, and 7 bases lay outside the gene matches. The CDR3 loop is CSARDPLAGYSYEQYF. CDR3 DNA sequence: TGCAGTGCTAGAGACCCCCTAGCGGGGTATTCCTACGAGCAGTACTTC.

J is TRBJ2-7 and V is TRBV27, with 7 bases fitting TRBD2. This CDR3 has 14 residues. CDR1 and CDR2 from the germline V gene are MNHEY and SMNVEV (reference sequence). Germline trimming cut 3 bases from V and 6 bases from J; bases unmatched to any gene: 8. CDR3 nucleotides: TGTGCCAGCAGTTTCCCGGCGACGGGGGGCGAGCAGTACTTC. Protein sequence: CASSFPATGGEQYF.

This clonotype has more than one count but fewer than ten. This chain connects TRBV2 to TRBJ2-1; D tentatively fits TRBD1 or TRBD2 (5 bases each). The V gene lost 7 bases and the J gene lost 5 bases, with 12 bases spanning the gap. CDR1 and CDR2 (germline): SNHLY, FYNNEI. This CDR3 has 13 amino acids. CDR3 sequence: CASKVRDHNEQFF. The CDR3 coding sequence is TGTGCCAGCAAAGTGAGGGACCACAATGAGCAGTTCTTC. Looking up the rest from reference TRBV2 and TRBJ2-1 gives the full variable domain: EPEVTQTPSHQVTQMGQEVILRCVPISNHLYFYWYRQILGQKVEFLVSFYNNEISEKSEIFDDQFSVERPDGSNFTLKIRSTKLEDSAMYFCASKVRDHNEQFFGPGTRLTVL.

This clonotype was counted a single time. CDR3 region: CASSYGQGTNNEQFF. The CDR3 region has the DNA TGTGCCAGCAGCTACGGACAGGGGACAAACAATGAGCAGTTCTTC. The J gene is TRBJ2-1, the V gene TRBV7-3; 9 bases align to TRBD1. This CDR3 contains 15 residues. After removal of 4 bases from V and 5 bases from J, the junction contained 6 bases not matched to a gene. Germline-derived CDR1 and CDR2 are SGHTA and FQGTGA.

This clonotype was counted between two and nine times. The chain carries TRBV28 and TRBJ2-3; the D gene is possibly TRBD1 (5 bases). This CDR3 is 14 amino acids long. Between the trimmed V and J ends, which lost 6 bases and 0 bases, there was a span of 10 bases. Germline CDR1 MDHEN, CDR2 SYDVKM. CDR3 protein: CASSPDSSTDTQYF. Here the CDR3 DNA reads TGTGCCAGCAGCCCCGACAGCAGCACAGATACGCAGTATTTT.

On this clonotype itself: The junction and the germline gene differ at one end; a read error may be behind it. The V call is TRBV7-6, the J call TRBJ1-3; D remains ambiguous. This CDR3 is built from 14 residues. The germline V gene has CDR1 SGHVS and CDR2 FNYEAQ. The DNA for the CDR3 is TGTGCCAGCAGCGAAGGTGGATCTGGAAAAACCATATATTTT. Its translation: CASSEGGSGKTIYF.

This clonotype was seen only a few times. The chain employs TRBV19 and TRBJ1-1; D not certain. Germline loops: CDR1 LNHDA, CDR2 SQIVND (reference sequence). V dropped 3 bases and J dropped 0 bases, with 8 bases sitting between them. This CDR3 is built from 14 residues. This chain's CDR3 is CASSIGRLNTEAFF. Here the CDR3 DNA reads TGTGCCAGTAGTATTGGACGGCTGAACACTGAAGCTTTCTTT. Variable domain in full (rest from reference TRBV19 and TRBJ1-1): DGGITQSPKYLFRKEGQNVTLSCEQNLNHDAMYWYRQDPGQGLRLIYYSQIVNDFQKGDIAEGYSVSREKKESFPLTVTSAQKNPTAFYLCASSIGRLNTEAFFGQGTRLTVV.